Each of the 8 T cell receptor beta chains below was sequenced from the same sample in a study of beta chain features in type 1 diabetes. The study reverse transcribed the entire isolated RNA, so it sequenced expressed TCRB transcripts. Profiled with immunoSEQ multiplex PCR; TCRdb holds only in-frame clones, not every one. The repertoire includes tens of thousands of clones, under 35% of them detected once, and roughly 0.44% sits in the top ten. The sequencing sample was made of stem cell memory CD4+ T cells from blood. The receptor set was obtained from a woman aged 18-29 years in good health.

This clone was seen only a few times. The chain employs TRBV6-1 and TRBJ2-5; the match to TRBD2 covers 15 bases. The CDR3 sequence is 15 residues long. Germline CDR1 reads MNHNS; CDR2 reads SASEGT. V lost 6 bases to trimming and J lost 5 bases; unmatched junction nucleotides: 4. The CDR3 region is CASSAGTSGGETQYF. The CDR3 DNA reads TGTGCCAGCAGCGCAGGGACTAGCGGGGGGGAGACCCAGTACTTC.

This clone was detected a few times. The gene calls are TRBV29-1 and TRBJ1-1; a weak D match, TRBD1 (6 bases). This CDR3 spans 14 amino acids. V dropped 4 bases and J dropped 1 base, with 13 bases sitting between them. Germline CDR1 reads SQVTM; CDR2 reads ANQGSEA. The DNA of the CDR3 is TGCAGCGTTGGACCGGGACAAGGGAACACTGAAGCTTTCTTT. It translates to CSVGPGQGNTEAFF.

This clone was observed a handful of times. V usage is TRBV5-1 and J usage is TRBJ1-1; 7 bases agree with TRBD1. The CDR3 covers 14 residues. With 4 bases clipped from V and 5 bases from J, the junction kept 8 bases outside the gene matches. The V gene's germline CDR1 is SGHRS and CDR2 YFSETQ. For the CDR3, the DNA is TGCGCCAGCAGCCCTACAGGGGCGCTGACTGAAGCTTTCTTT. Translating it yields CASSPTGALTEAFF.

This clone was detected only a few times. The rearrangement joins TRBV5-1 to TRBJ2-1; D is possibly TRBD2 (6 bases). The CDR3 is 15 residues long. Germline V lookup: CDR1 SGHRS, CDR2 YFSETQ. V was clipped by 5 bases and J by 3 bases, with 15 bases between them. CDR3 bases: TGCGCCAGCAGACCCGGGGTAGCGGTCTACAATGAGCAGTTCTTC. Its translation is CASRPGVAVYNEQFF.

The V call is TRBV6-5, the J call TRBJ2-7; a possible D gene is TRBD1 (5 bases). Germline V gives CDR1 MNHEY, CDR2 SVGAGI. V gave up 4 bases and J gave up 6 bases, with 16 bases separating them. The CDR3 totals 14 residues. The CDR3 protein is CASSSGQGTSEQYF. CDR3 nucleotide sequence: TGTGCCAGCAGTTCCGGCCAGGGTACCTCCGAGCAGTACTTC.

J is TRBJ1-2 and V is TRBV7-9; D uncertain. The CDR3 consists of 13 residues. V shed 5 bases and J shed 4 bases, with 11 bases lying between them. CDR1 is SEHNR, CDR2 FQNEAQ, per germline (reference sequence). Written as DNA, the CDR3 is TGTGCCAGCAGCATTGGCCCGGGCTATGGCTACACCTTC. It translates to CASSIGPGYGYTF.

The chain is built from TRBV5-1 and TRBJ2-3; unclear D gene. The CDR3 contains 13 residues. Germline lookup yields CDR1 SGHRS and CDR2 YFSETQ. The V and J ends lost 1 base and 6 bases respectively, with 9 bases between them. The CDR3 sequence is CASSLTPRDTQYF. Here the CDR3 DNA reads TGCGCCAGCAGCTTGACTCCGAGGGATACGCAGTATTTT.

The chain is built from TRBV7-2 and TRBJ1-6; D unresolved. CDR1 and CDR2 (germline): SGHTA, FQGNSA. The V end was cut by 7 bases, the J end by 6 bases, with 13 bases between. This CDR3 spans 14 amino acids. The CDR3: CASTQRRANSPLHF. The CDR3 coding sequence is TGTGCCAGCACCCAACGGAGAGCTAATTCACCCCTCCACTTT.